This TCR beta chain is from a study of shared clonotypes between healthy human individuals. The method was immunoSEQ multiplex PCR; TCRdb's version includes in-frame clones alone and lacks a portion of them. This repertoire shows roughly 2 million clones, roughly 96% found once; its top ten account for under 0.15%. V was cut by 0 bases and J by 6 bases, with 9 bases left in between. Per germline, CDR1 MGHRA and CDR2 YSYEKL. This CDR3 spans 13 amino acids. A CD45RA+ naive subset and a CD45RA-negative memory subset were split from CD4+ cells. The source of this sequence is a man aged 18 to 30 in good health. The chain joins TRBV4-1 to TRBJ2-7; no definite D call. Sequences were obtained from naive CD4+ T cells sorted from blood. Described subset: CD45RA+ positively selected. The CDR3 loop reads CASSQEGLGEQYF. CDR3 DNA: TGCGCCAGCAGCCAAGAGGGGTTAGGCGAGCAGTACTTC.